One sample yielded the 7 T cell receptor beta chains listed below, sequenced in a study of T cell responses to AZD1222 COVID-19 vaccine. Sequenced by immunoSEQ multiplex PCR; TCRdb stores in-frame clones only, minus some. The sample lists 90,000 to 120,000 clones, about nine tenths occurring once. The sample was peripheral blood, taken on day 0 of AZD1222 vaccination. Receptors were obtained from an adult in good health.

The chain has TRBV9 and TRBJ2-2, with 10 bases aligning to TRBD2. The trim removed 3 bases at V and 5 bases at J, leaving 7 bases unmatched. Germline V gives CDR1 SGDLS, CDR2 YYNGEE. The CDR3 is made up of 16 amino acids. The CDR3 loop reads CASSGTSGATTGELFF. The DNA for the CDR3 is TGTGCCAGCAGCGGAACTAGCGGGGCTACTACCGGGGAGCTGTTTTTT.

The chain is built from TRBV6-6 and TRBJ1-1; TRBD1 matches 7 bases. Looked up from germline, CDR1 is MNHNY and CDR2 is SVGAGI (reference sequence). CDR3 length: 14 residues. V was pared by 7 bases and J by 5 bases, with 10 bases of the junction left unmatched. CDR3 nucleotide sequence: TGTGCCAGCACCGAGACAGGGACAGAGACTGAAGCTTTCTTT. It translates to CASTETGTETEAFF.

The V call is TRBV19, the J call TRBJ1-5; unclear D gene. Trimming removed 6 bases at V and 3 bases at J, with 6 bases between. This CDR3 comprises 12 residues. The germline CDR1 and CDR2 sequences are LNHDA and SQIVND (reference sequence). The CDR3 region has the DNA TGTGCCAGTAGGCTGGCCAATCAGCCCCAGCATTTT. This sequence encodes CASRLANQPQHF.

The rearrangement links TRBV9 to TRBJ1-1; 7 nucleotides match TRBD1. Germline loops: CDR1 SGDLS, CDR2 YYNGEE. The trim removed 3 bases at V and 0 bases at J, leaving 5 bases unmatched. The CDR3 is 15 residues long. The CDR3 DNA sequence: TGTGCCAGCAGCGCAGGGGGACAGATGAACACTGAAGCTTTCTTT. Amino acid sequence: CASSAGGQMNTEAFF.

The gene calls are TRBV2 and TRBJ2-7, with 8 bases lining up with TRBD2. V was pared by 10 bases and J by 5 bases, with 10 bases of the junction left unmatched. Germline values: CDR1 SNHLY, CDR2 FYNNEI. This CDR3 region has 13 residues. DNA of the CDR3: TGTGCCATCCGGGGGGGGACGGGAAACGAGCAGTACTTC. This gives the protein CAIRGGTGNEQYF.

The chain recombines TRBV4-1 with TRBJ1-4; D is unresolved. The ends were cut back, 5 bases at V and 1 base at J, with 8 bases in the middle. The CDR3 loop spans 14 amino acids. In germline, CDR1 is MGHRA, CDR2 YSYEKL. DNA of the CDR3: TGCGCCAGCAGCTTTCGGGGAACTAATGAAAAACTGTTTTTT. It codes for CASSFRGTNEKLFF.

The gene calls are TRBV15 and TRBJ1-5; 7 bases are shared with TRBD1. There are 17 residues in the CDR3. From germline, CDR1 is LNHNV and CDR2 YYDKDF (reference sequence). V lost 0 bases and J lost 3; bases outside the gene matches: 8. CDR3 nucleotide sequence: TGTGCCACCAGCAGAGATCGGGCAGGGGGGTTCAATCAGCCCCAGCATTTT. Translation gives CATSRDRAGGFNQPQHF.